Below are 29 T cell receptor beta chains sequenced from a single sample in a study of OX40 agonist ivuxolimab in advanced cancers. Produced via immunoSEQ multiplex PCR; TCRdb's table is partial and in-frame only. The sample records around 46,000 clones, 60% to 80% being singletons. Sequences were derived from CD4+ or CD8+ T cells sorted from blood, sampled in a trial of the OX40 agonist ivuxolimab. The receptors here all came from an adult with an advanced solid tumor such as melanoma, head and neck, liver or kidney cancer.

The genes are TRBV6-5 and TRBJ1-2; D ambiguous. V was shortened by 10 bases and J by 1 base, with 16 bases between the two germline ends. The CDR3 covers 14 residues. CDR1 is MNHEY and CDR2 is SVGAGI in the germline V gene. CDR3 sequence: CATRPGGDNYGYTF. The CDR3 DNA is TGTGCCACCCGCCCGGGAGGAGATAACTATGGCTACACCTTC.

The chain recombines TRBV19 with TRBJ2-7, with TRBD1 identical over 9 bases. The CDR3 is made up of 13 amino acids. With 6 bases clipped from V and 6 bases from J, the junction kept 6 bases outside the gene matches. Germline V gene data show CDR1 as LNHDA and CDR2 as SQIVND (reference sequence). In nucleotides, the CDR3 is TGTGCCAGTAGCCGGGACAGGGCTGGCGAGCAGTACTTC. Its protein product is CASSRDRAGEQYF.

The rearrangement uses TRBV9 and TRBJ1-6, with D possibly TRBD1 on 5 matching bases. The CDR3 sequence is 14 residues long. Germline-derived CDR1 and CDR2 are SGDLS and YYNGEE. Trimming left V 3 bases short and J 5 bases short, with 9 bases between. The CDR3 nucleotides read TGTGCCAGCAGCGAGGGGTTGGATAATTCACCCCTCCACTTT. It translates to CASSEGLDNSPLHF.

The J gene is TRBJ2-3, the V gene TRBV7-8; D is undetermined. The CDR3 contains 16 residues. Looked up from germline, CDR1 is SGHVS and CDR2 is FQNEAQ. The V end lost 5 bases, the J end lost 4 bases, and 19 bases lay between the germline ends. The CDR3: CASSPVGQMWADTQYF. Here the CDR3 DNA reads TGTGCCAGCAGCCCGGTTGGCCAAATGTGGGCAGATACGCAGTATTTT. Based on the CDR3 plus reference TRBV7-8 and TRBJ2-3, the full variable domain is GAGVSQSPRYKVAKRGQDVALRCDPISGHVSLFWYQQALGQGPEFLTYFQNEAQLDKSGLPSDRFFAERPEGSVSTLKIQRTQQEDSAVYLCASSPVGQMWADTQYFGPGTRLTVL.

The V call is TRBV28, the J call TRBJ1-5; D possibly corresponds to TRBD1 (5 bases). This CDR3 region has 15 residues. CDR1 and CDR2 from the germline V gene are MDHEN and SYDVKM. V lost 3 bases and J 3 bases, leaving 12 bases between the germline ends. CDR3 residues: CASSLYDRYNQPQHF. Written as DNA, the CDR3 is TGTGCCAGCAGTTTGTACGACAGATACAATCAGCCCCAGCATTTT.

With regard to this clone: The DNA is omitted, as the CDR3 cannot be located on it reliably, and the CDR3 follows TCRdb's listing. The rearrangement uses TRBV27 and TRBJ2-3; TRBD2, the table's D call, lacks a check against the DNA. Inclusive of both ends, the CDR3 amounts to 19 amino acids. Germline V gives CDR1 MNHEY, CDR2 SMNVEV (reference sequence). This CDR3 reads CASSSSSLAGWLTTDTQYF.

The chain has TRBV7-2 and TRBJ2-1; 10 bases are a match to TRBD2. CDR1 and CDR2 (germline): SGHTA, FQGNSA. The CDR3 is made up of 14 amino acids. Germline trimming cut 4 bases from V and 15 bases from J; bases unmatched to any gene: 12. CDR3 sequence reads: CASSSLAGVRHVFF. The CDR3 DNA is TGTGCCAGCAGCTCTCTAGCGGGAGTGAGACATGTGTTCTTC.

CDR3 sequence (DNA): TGTGCCAGCAGTGGGGGGGACTTCTATGGCTACACCTTC. Its protein is CASSGGDFYGYTF. The rearrangement joins TRBV6-5 to TRBJ1-2; D is possibly TRBD1 (5 bases). Trimming removed 5 bases at V and 4 bases at J, with 11 bases between. Germline loops: CDR1 MNHEY, CDR2 SVGAGI. The length of the CDR3 is 13 residues.

This clone is medium-sized by share. The gene calls are TRBV29-1 and TRBJ1-2; 9 bases align to TRBD1. The CDR3 runs 16 residues. Germline V gene data show CDR1 as SQVTM and CDR2 as ANQGSEA. The J segment lost 2 bases and the V segment lost 7 bases, leaving 14 bases of the junction unmatched. The CDR3 DNA follows: TGCAGCGCCATGGGACAGGGCCGCCATAACAACTATGGCTACACCTTC. This codes for CSAMGQGRHNNYGYTF.

V is TRBV5-4 and J is TRBJ2-6; D is ambiguous. The CDR3 contains 14 residues. Trimming cost V 0 bases and J 1 base, with 2 bases left between them. Looked up from germline, CDR1 is SGHNT and CDR2 is YYREEE (reference sequence). As DNA, the CDR3 is TGTGCCAGCAGCTTGGCATCTGGGGCCAACGTCCTGACTTTC. Translating gives CASSLASGANVLTF. Looking up the rest from reference TRBV5-4 and TRBJ2-6 gives the full variable domain: ETGVTQSPTHLIKTRGQQVTLRCSSQSGHNTVSWYQQALGQGPQFIFQYYREEENGRGNFPPRFSGLQFPNYSSELNVNALELDDSALYLCASSLASGANVLTFGAGSRLTVL.

The chain links TRBV25-1 to TRBJ1-3; possibly TRBD1 for D (5 bases). Germline loops: CDR1 MGHDK, CDR2 SYGVNS. The CDR3 is made up of 14 amino acids. Trimming cost V 1 base and J 4 bases, with 8 bases left between them. The CDR3 here is CASSEWTPGNTIYF. In nucleotides, the CDR3 is TGTGCCAGCAGTGAATGGACACCCGGAAACACCATATATTTT.

The chain is built from TRBV20-1 and TRBJ2-5, with D perhaps TRBD2 (5 bases). Germline V gene data show CDR1 as DFQATT and CDR2 as SNEGSKA (reference sequence). This CDR3 is 11 amino acids long. V was clipped by 8 bases and J by 5 bases, with 12 bases between them. The CDR3 nucleotides read TGCAGTTCGGCCCCGGGGGAGACCCAGTACTTC. It codes for CSSAPGETQYF.

The chain combines TRBV4-1 with TRBJ2-7; TRBD1 might be the D (6 bases). V gave up 4 bases and J gave up 1 base, with 8 bases separating them. The germline V gene has CDR1 MGHRA and CDR2 YSYEKL. CDR3 length: 13 residues. The DNA for the CDR3 is TGCGCCAGCAGCCCGACAGGTTCCTACGAGCAGTACTTC. Amino acid sequence: CASSPTGSYEQYF.

This chain connects TRBV7-9 to TRBJ2-3; 8 bases are a match to TRBD1. The CDR3 sequence is 14 residues long. Trimming removed 2 bases from V and 4 bases from J; junction bases left unmatched: 2. The germline V gene has CDR1 SEHNR and CDR2 FQNEAQ (reference sequence). The CDR3 region is CASSLSQGADTQYF. DNA for the CDR3: TGTGCCAGCAGCTTATCACAGGGGGCAGATACGCAGTATTTT.

This clone was detected a few times. The chain links TRBV10-3 to TRBJ1-6; D uncertain. Germline V gene lookup returns CDR1 ENHRY and CDR2 SYGVKD. There are 14 residues in the CDR3. The V gene lost 9 bases and the J gene lost 2 bases, with 11 bases spanning the gap. In DNA form, the CDR3 reads TGTGCCATATGGGCAGGAGCCTATAATTCACCCCTCCACTTT. Translating gives CAIWAGAYNSPLHF.

The chain recombines TRBV28 with TRBJ2-7; the D gene is possibly TRBD2 (6 bases). This CDR3 is 11 amino acids long. Germline-derived CDR1 and CDR2 are MDHEN and SYDVKM. Trimming took off 10 bases at V and 2 bases at J, with 9 bases between the two ends. CDR3 coding DNA: TGTGCCACGGAGGGACCCTACGAGCAGTACTTC. Translation: CATEGPYEQYF.

In this sample, this clone turned up a few times. V is TRBV7-8 and J is TRBJ1-5; 7 positions agree with TRBD1. V trimming: 6 bases; J trimming: 2 bases; junction bases outside the gene matches: 4. The CDR3 totals 14 residues. Germline values: CDR1 SGHVS, CDR2 FQNEAQ. CDR3 in DNA: TGTGCCAGCAGTCCTACAGGGGGCAATCAGCCCCAGCATTTT. Translated, it gives CASSPTGGNQPQHF. The full variable domain, its missing parts supplied by reference TRBV7-8 and TRBJ1-5, is GAGVSQSPRYKVAKRGQDVALRCDPISGHVSLFWYQQALGQGPEFLTYFQNEAQLDKSGLPSDRFFAERPEGSVSTLKIQRTQQEDSAVYLCASSPTGGNQPQHFGDGTRLSIL.

The genes are TRBV7-3 and TRBJ2-2; D unresolved. Trimming removed 4 bases at V and 7 bases at J, with 7 bases between. This CDR3 has 12 residues. Germline V gene sequence: CDR1 SGHTA, CDR2 FQGTGA. The CDR3 loop is CASSWVDGELFF. The CDR3 DNA sequence: TGTGCCAGCAGCTGGGTAGACGGGGAGCTGTTTTTT.

CDR3: CASSEGWGNNSPLHF. CDR3 sequence (DNA): TGTGCCAGCAGCGAGGGATGGGGGAATAATTCACCCCTCCACTTT. This rearrangement joins TRBV9 to TRBJ1-6; perhaps TRBD1 as D (5 bases). Trimming stripped 3 bases from V and 5 bases from J, with 12 bases between. Germline assignment: CDR1 SGDLS and CDR2 YYNGEE. This CDR3 is 15 amino acids long. The full variable domain, with the rest looked up from reference TRBV9 and TRBJ1-6, is DSGVTQTPKHLITATGQRVTLRCSPRSGDLSVYWYQQSLDQGLQFLIQYYNGEERAKGNILERFSAQQFPDLHSELNLSSLELGDSALYFCASSEGWGNNSPLHFGNGTRLTVT.

The rearrangement uses TRBV29-1 and TRBJ2-5, with a tentative D call TRBD2 (6 bases). The CDR3 spans 14 residues. Between the trimmed V and J ends, which lost 1 base and 5 bases, there was a span of 14 bases. Germline lookup yields CDR1 SQVTM and CDR2 ANQGSEA. CDR3 residues: CSVEGRGGGETQYF. As DNA, the CDR3 is TGCAGCGTTGAAGGGCGGGGCGGCGGGGAGACCCAGTACTTC. Based on the CDR3 plus reference TRBV29-1 and TRBJ2-5, the full variable domain is SAVISQKPSRDICQRGTSLTIQCQVDSQVTMMFWYRQQPGQSLTLIATANQGSEATYESGFVIDKFPISRPNLTFSTLTVSNMSPEDSSIYLCSVEGRGGGETQYFGPGTRLLVL.

The V gene is TRBV18, the J gene TRBJ1-1; the D is unclear. This CDR3 contains 16 residues. Germline assignment: CDR1 KGHSH and CDR2 LQKENI. Deletions cut 2 bases from V and 1 base from J, with 14 bases between. CDR3 nucleotides: TGTGCCAGCTCACCAAAGTCCCTTTCGGGGAACACTGAAGCTTTCTTT. This encodes CASSPKSLSGNTEAFF.

The V and J genes are TRBV6-1 and TRBJ1-2; 7 nucleotides agree with TRBD1. The CDR3 contains 14 residues. The V gene's germline CDR1 is MNHNS and CDR2 SASEGT. Unmatched junction bases numbered 6, after V lost 8 bases and J lost 0 bases. CDR3 in amino acids: CASCRDSSNYGYTF. The DNA for the CDR3 is TGTGCCAGCTGCCGGGACAGCTCTAACTATGGCTACACCTTC.

The rearrangement links TRBV19 to TRBJ1-1; 7 bases are shared with TRBD1. This CDR3 is built from 12 residues. Germline CDR1 LNHDA, CDR2 SQIVND (reference sequence). V dropped 6 bases and J dropped 8; count of bases not matched to a gene: 6. The CDR3 region is CASRFKTGEAFF. The CDR3 region has the DNA TGTGCCAGTAGGTTCAAGACAGGGGAAGCTTTCTTT.

This chain uses TRBV6-6 with TRBJ1-1, with D hard to call. The V and J ends lost 0 bases and 2 bases respectively, with 4 bases between them. CDR1 MNHNY and CDR2 SVGAGI come from the germline V gene (reference sequence). The CDR3 is made up of 13 amino acids. The CDR3: CASSYSFNTEAFF. The CDR3 DNA reads TGTGCCAGCAGTTACTCGTTTAACACTGAAGCTTTCTTT.

The chain links TRBV14 to TRBJ1-1; 8 nucleotides line up with TRBD1. There are 15 residues in the CDR3. Germline V gene lookup returns CDR1 SGHDN and CDR2 FVKESK. V lost 4 bases, J lost 1 base, and 5 bases stayed unmatched. Here the CDR3 DNA reads TGTGCCAGCAGCCTTTTCAGGGGGCAGAACACTGAAGCTTTCTTT. Its translation is CASSLFRGQNTEAFF.

The V gene is TRBV6-1, the J gene TRBJ2-2, with 12 positions matching TRBD2. V was pared by 5 bases and J by 3 bases, with 1 base of the junction left unmatched. The germline gives CDR1 MNHNS, CDR2 SASEGT. CDR3 size: 15 residues. CDR3 bases: TGTGCCAGCAGTCGACTAGCGGGAGACACCGGGGAGCTGTTTTTT. This codes for CASSRLAGDTGELFF.

The J gene is TRBJ2-5, the V gene TRBV27, with D hard to call. Germline CDR1 MNHEY, CDR2 SMNVEV (reference sequence). Trimming pared 2 bases from V and 9 bases from J, leaving 7 bases between. The CDR3 is 11 amino acids. CDR3 nucleotides: TGTGCCAGCAGTTTAGGAATGGCCCAGTACTTC. Its protein product is CASSLGMAQYF.

V usage is TRBV29-1 and J usage is TRBJ2-3; the D gene could be TRBD1 or TRBD2 (5 bases each). The length of the CDR3 is 12 residues. Germline CDR1 is SQVTM and CDR2 is ANQGSEA. Deletions cut 3 bases from V and 8 bases from J, with 12 bases between. CDR3 nucleotides: TGCAGCGTTGAGGGGACCCTAGGTACGCAGTATTTT. This translates into CSVEGTLGTQYF.

This chain uses TRBV5-1 with TRBJ2-7; D might be TRBD1 (6 bases). CDR3 size: 14 residues. V was shortened by 7 bases and J by 3 bases, with 17 bases between the two germline ends. Germline V gene sequence: CDR1 SGHRS, CDR2 YFSETQ. CDR3 in DNA: TGCGCCAGCGGCAGGGCCCAGGGGAGCTACGAGCAGTACTTC. Its translation: CASGRAQGSYEQYF. The full variable domain, rest sourced from reference TRBV5-1 and TRBJ2-7, is KAGVTQTPRYLIKTRGQQVTLSCSPISGHRSVSWYQQTPGQGLQFLFEYFSETQRNKGNFPGRFSGRQFSNSRSEMNVSTLELGDSALYLCASGRAQGSYEQYFGPGTRLTVT.